The 32 T cell receptor beta chains below all came from one sample that was sequenced in a study of cytomegalovirus exposure and HLA in healthy donors. This PCR relied on a set of 60 Vbeta primers and 13 Jbeta primers. The method was immunoSEQ multiplex PCR; TCRdb's version includes in-frame clones alone and lacks a portion of them. Of 150,000 to 200,000 clones listed, roughly 79% are singletons. The sample comprised PBMCs. The receptor source for this set is a woman between 40 and 55 years old in good health and CMV-seronegative.

There are a few counts of this clone. This CDR3 is CASSVSGTYNEQFF. The CDR3 nucleotides read TGTGCCAGCAGCGTAAGCGGGACCTACAATGAGCAGTTCTTC. The rearrangement links TRBV9 to TRBJ2-1, with 7 bases fitting TRBD2. This CDR3 comprises 14 residues. The V segment lost 1 base and the J segment 2 bases; nucleotides outside the gene matches: 0. Per the germline V gene, CDR1 is SGDLS and CDR2 is YYNGEE.

The rearrangement uses TRBV9 and TRBJ2-3; the D gene is possibly TRBD2 (5 bases). Trimming stripped 4 bases from V and 8 bases from J, with 8 bases between. The CDR3 totals 11 residues. Germline-derived CDR1 and CDR2 are SGDLS and YYNGEE. Written as DNA, the CDR3 is TGTGCCAGCAGCCGGGCGGGTACGCAGTATTTT. The encoded protein is CASSRAGTQYF. Using reference TRBV9 and TRBJ2-3 for the parts outside the CDR3, the full variable domain is DSGVTQTPKHLITATGQRVTLRCSPRSGDLSVYWYQQSLDQGLQFLIQYYNGEERAKGNILERFSAQQFPDLHSELNLSSLELGDSALYFCASSRAGTQYFGPGTRLTVL.

The rearrangement links TRBV6-1 to TRBJ1-2; 10 bases are a match to TRBD1. Trimming cost V 3 bases and J 7 bases; bases outside gene matches: 8. Germline V CDR1 and CDR2: MNHNS, SASEGT. The CDR3 loop spans 15 amino acids. The DNA of the CDR3 is TGTGCCAGCAGTGAGACAGGGGGCGCCCTTACTGGCTACACCTTC. It translates to CASSETGGALTGYTF.

The chain uses TRBV5-1 and TRBJ2-3, with D possibly matching TRBD1 (5 bases). CDR1 is SGHRS and CDR2 is YFSETQ in the germline V gene. Trimming took 1 base from V and 4 from J, leaving 7 bases between them. This CDR3 has 13 residues. DNA of the CDR3: TGCGCCAGCAGCTTGATACAGGCAGATACGCAGTATTTT. It encodes CASSLIQADTQYF. The whole variable domain, filled in from reference TRBV5-1 and TRBJ2-3, reads KAGVTQTPRYLIKTRGQQVTLSCSPISGHRSVSWYQQTPGQGLQFLFEYFSETQRNKGNFPGRFSGRQFSNSRSEMNVSTLELGDSALYLCASSLIQADTQYFGPGTRLTVL.

This chain links TRBV7-9 with TRBJ2-2, with D possibly being TRBD1 (5 bases). Deletions cut 6 bases from V and 1 base from J, with 15 bases between. The CDR3 length is 16 residues. Per the germline V gene, CDR1 is SEHNR and CDR2 is FQNEAQ (reference sequence). The CDR3 region is CASSQTRTLNTGELFF. In nucleotides, the CDR3 is TGTGCCAGCAGTCAAACCCGGACACTGAACACCGGGGAGCTGTTTTTT.

The chain couples TRBV19 to TRBJ2-6, with D possibly matching TRBD2 (6 bases). The CDR3 is 16 amino acids. The V end was cut by 3 bases, the J end by 2 bases, with 11 bases between. Germline V lookup: CDR1 LNHDA, CDR2 SQIVND (reference sequence). The CDR3 loop is CASSMQGGPGANVLTF. The CDR3 coding sequence is TGTGCCAGTAGTATGCAGGGAGGCCCTGGGGCCAACGTCCTGACTTTC.

The chain couples TRBV7-2 to TRBJ2-1, with 14 positions matching TRBD2. CDR1 is SGHTA and CDR2 is FQGNSA in the germline V gene. CDR3 length: 17 amino acids. With V trimmed by 2 bases and J by 12 bases, 12 bases remained unmatched. The CDR3 sequence is CASSLKAGTSGSDRQFF. In nucleotides, the CDR3 is TGTGCCAGCAGCTTAAAGGCGGGGACTAGCGGGAGTGATAGGCAGTTCTTC. The full variable domain, with the rest looked up from reference TRBV7-2 and TRBJ2-1, is GAGVSQSPSNKVTEKGKDVELRCDPISGHTALYWYRQSLGQGLEFLIYFQGNSAPDKSGLPSDRFSAERTGGSVSTLTIQRTQQEDSAVYLCASSLKAGTSGSDRQFFGPGTRLTVL.

This clone was counted between two and nine times. The chain recombines TRBV2 with TRBJ2-7; TRBD1 might be the D (6 bases). The CDR3 extends over 16 amino acids. Germline V gene lookup returns CDR1 SNHLY and CDR2 FYNNEI. Between the trimmed V and J ends, which lost 1 base and 0 bases, there was a span of 13 bases. CDR3 in DNA: TGTGCCAGCAGTGAAGGCGCGACAGGAGGCTCCTACGAGCAGTACTTC. This encodes CASSEGATGGSYEQYF.

This chain links TRBV19 with TRBJ2-5; D may be TRBD1 (6 bases). Trimming took 3 bases from V and 4 from J, leaving 15 bases between them. This CDR3 is built from 15 residues. Germline V gene sequence: CDR1 LNHDA, CDR2 SQIVND (reference sequence). In DNA, the CDR3 is TGTGCCAGTAGTATTCAGGGGACAATAGGAGAGACCCAGTACTTC. Amino acids: CASSIQGTIGETQYF.

The rearrangement links TRBV5-1 to TRBJ2-7; 12 nucleotides align to TRBD2. V gave up 4 bases and J gave up 3 bases; unmatched junction bases: 2. CDR3 size: 14 residues. Looked up from germline, CDR1 is SGHRS and CDR2 is YFSETQ. The CDR3 here is CASSPTSGSYEQYF. The CDR3 DNA is TGCGCCAGCAGCCCGACTAGCGGGAGCTACGAGCAGTACTTC.

This clone was picked up one time. The V call is TRBV7-9, the J call TRBJ2-3; TRBD2 might be the D (6 bases). The V and J ends lost 5 bases and 13 bases respectively, with 22 bases between them. This CDR3 contains 14 residues. Per germline, CDR1 SEHNR and CDR2 FQNEAQ (reference sequence). The CDR3 DNA reads TGTGCCAGCAGCATTCTTGGGACTTTCGAAAAGGAGTATTTT. Translating gives CASSILGTFEKEYF.

This chain uses TRBV6-1 with TRBJ2-3, with D possibly TRBD1 on 6 matching bases. The CDR3 contains 16 residues. V was shortened by 2 bases and J by 3 bases, with 15 bases between the two germline ends. Germline V gene data show CDR1 as MNHNS and CDR2 as SASEGT. CDR3 protein: CASSEPTGKITDTQYF. The CDR3 nucleotides read TGTGCCAGCAGTGAACCAACAGGGAAGATTACAGATACGCAGTATTTT.

This chain connects TRBV28 to TRBJ2-1, with 7 bases fitting TRBD2. The CDR3 is made up of 17 amino acids. Germline CDR1 MDHEN, CDR2 SYDVKM. Germline trimming cut 5 bases from V and 7 bases from J; bases unmatched to any gene: 17. The chain's CDR3 is CASSPGGVAGTLNEQFF. CDR3 in DNA: TGTGCCAGCAGTCCCGGGGGAGTAGCGGGCACCTTAAATGAGCAGTTCTTC.

The chain has TRBV7-9 and TRBJ1-1; TRBD1 agrees at 8 bases. V shed 6 bases, J shed 3 bases, and the junction held 12 bases outside the gene matches. This CDR3 region has 16 residues. Looked up from germline, CDR1 is SEHNR and CDR2 is FQNEAQ (reference sequence). As DNA, the CDR3 is TGTGCCAGCAGTCGTGGTCAGGGGGCGGTAGACACTGAAGCTTTCTTT. The encoded protein is CASSRGQGAVDTEAFF. Supplemented by reference TRBV7-9 and TRBJ1-1, the full variable domain reads DTGVSQNPRHKITKRGQNVTFRCDPISEHNRLYWYRQTLGQGPEFLTYFQNEAQLEKSRLLSDRFSAERPKGSFSTLEIQRTEQGDSAMYLCASSRGQGAVDTEAFFGQGTRLTVV.

The V gene is TRBV7-9, the J gene TRBJ1-2; TRBD1 matches 7 bases. Germline V gene lookup returns CDR1 SEHNR and CDR2 FQNEAQ (reference sequence). V shed 6 bases, J shed 5 bases, and the junction held 9 bases outside the gene matches. This CDR3 is built from 14 residues. CDR3 nucleotides: TGTGCCAGCAGGACGACCGACAGGGAGTATGGCTACACCTTC. This translates into CASRTTDREYGYTF.

A word on this clone: Other DNA sequences in the sample encode the same CDR3. V is TRBV30 and J is TRBJ1-5; tentatively, D is TRBD1 (5 bases). The CDR3 spans 15 residues. Trimming pared 0 bases from V and 4 bases from J, leaving 13 bases between. Germline V CDR1 and CDR2: GTSNPN, SVGIG (reference sequence). The CDR3 here is CAWSVGGAGNQPQHF. CDR3 DNA: TGTGCCTGGAGTGTGGGAGGGGCTGGAAATCAGCCCCAGCATTTT.

This clone was counted a few times. Written as DNA, the CDR3 is TGTGCCAGCAGTTTCCCCCTCGGGACAGGGGATGATGGCTACACCTTC. Residues: CASSFPLGTGDDGYTF. The rearrangement joins TRBV28 to TRBJ1-2; 10 nucleotides match TRBD1. V was pared by 3 bases and J by 6 bases, with 10 bases of the junction left unmatched. CDR1 and CDR2 from the germline V gene are MDHEN and SYDVKM. There are 16 residues in the CDR3.

This chain connects TRBV9 to TRBJ2-7; 9 nucleotides agree with TRBD2. Germline lookup yields CDR1 SGDLS and CDR2 YYNGEE. This CDR3 spans 16 amino acids. J gave up 2 bases and V 3 bases, and 9 bases lay outside the gene matches. The CDR3 region has the DNA TGTGCCAGCAGCGGAAAAGCGGGAGGCATAACCTACGAGCAGTACTTC. Its translation is CASSGKAGGITYEQYF. The whole variable domain, remainder taken from reference TRBV9 and TRBJ2-7, is DSGVTQTPKHLITATGQRVTLRCSPRSGDLSVYWYQQSLDQGLQFLIQYYNGEERAKGNILERFSAQQFPDLHSELNLSSLELGDSALYFCASSGKAGGITYEQYFGPGTRLTVT.

This clone has just one count. This rearrangement joins TRBV5-1 to TRBJ1-1; D remains ambiguous. The CDR3 loop spans 14 amino acids. Trimming stripped 0 bases from V and 3 bases from J, with 9 bases between. Germline V CDR1 and CDR2: SGHRS, YFSETQ. The DNA for the CDR3 is TGCGCCAGCAGCTTGGCCGGCGGGGACACTGAAGCTTTCTTT. Translation gives CASSLAGGDTEAFF.

The rearrangement uses TRBV9 and TRBJ2-5, with 8 bases aligning to TRBD2. V trimming: 0 bases; J trimming: 4 bases; junction bases outside the gene matches: 5. This CDR3 has 15 amino acids. Germline CDR1 is SGDLS and CDR2 is YYNGEE. CDR3 residues: CASSVGAGEVETQYF. CDR3 in DNA: TGTGCCAGCAGCGTAGGAGCGGGAGAGGTAGAGACCCAGTACTTC.

The chain carries TRBV28 and TRBJ2-5; D might be TRBD1 (6 bases). The V end was cut by 6 bases, the J end by 3 bases, with 11 bases between. This CDR3 has 13 residues. Germline-derived CDR1 and CDR2 are MDHEN and SYDVKM. The CDR3 nucleotides read TGTGCCAGCAGCCCAGGGGTGGAAGAGACCCAGTACTTC. It yields the protein CASSPGVEETQYF. The full variable domain, its missing parts supplied by reference TRBV28 and TRBJ2-5, is DVKVTQSSRYLVKRTGEKVFLECVQDMDHENMFWYRQDPGLGLRLIYFSYDVKMKEKGDIPEGYSVSREKKERFSLILESASTNQTSMYLCASSPGVEETQYFGPGTRLLVL.

The V call is TRBV15, the J call TRBJ2-7; D remains ambiguous. The CDR3 consists of 15 residues. V lost 3 bases, J lost 4 bases, and 16 bases lay in between. CDR1 is LNHNV, CDR2 YYDKDF, per germline (reference sequence). The CDR3, as DNA: TGTGCCACCAGCAGTGACTCCCCTTTGGGTTACGAGCAGTACTTC. Amino acid sequence: CATSSDSPLGYEQYF.

The CDR3 reads CASSWDRGNTIYF. CDR3 in DNA: TGTGCCAGCAGCTGGGACAGGGGAAACACCATATATTTT. The chain couples TRBV6-1 to TRBJ1-3; 8 bases are a match to TRBD1. The trim removed 6 bases at V and 4 bases at J, leaving 2 bases unmatched. This CDR3 contains 13 residues. Germline CDR1 is MNHNS and CDR2 is SASEGT.

The sample holds a few counts of this clone. The V call is TRBV6-1, the J call TRBJ1-2, with 7 bases fitting TRBD1. The germline CDR1 and CDR2 sequences are MNHNS and SASEGT. The CDR3 is 15 residues long. After removal of 7 bases from V and 4 bases from J, the junction contained 12 bases not matched to a gene. The CDR3 is CASIINRQGGYGYTF. In DNA form, the CDR3 reads TGTGCCAGCATTATCAACCGACAGGGCGGCTATGGCTACACCTTC.

The chain carries TRBV5-1 and TRBJ2-3, with a tentative D call TRBD2 (6 bases). Germline values: CDR1 SGHRS, CDR2 YFSETQ. The CDR3 sequence is 15 residues long. V dropped 3 bases and J dropped 3 bases, with 14 bases sitting between them. CDR3 coding DNA: TGCGCCAGCAGCTGGCGGGGCGCGGGAACAGATACGCAGTATTTT. Translation gives CASSWRGAGTDTQYF. The full variable domain, its missing parts supplied by reference TRBV5-1 and TRBJ2-3, is KAGVTQTPRYLIKTRGQQVTLSCSPISGHRSVSWYQQTPGQGLQFLFEYFSETQRNKGNFPGRFSGRQFSNSRSEMNVSTLELGDSALYLCASSWRGAGTDTQYFGPGTRLTVL.

V and J are TRBV19 and TRBJ1-1; D perhaps matches TRBD1 (5 bases). Germline assignment: CDR1 LNHDA and CDR2 SQIVND (reference sequence). V was pared by 5 bases and J by 2 bases, with 18 bases between. The CDR3 is 16 residues long. DNA of the CDR3: TGTGCCAGTAGTTTGTATTCCACAGGCCTCAACACTGAAGCTTTCTTT. This sequence encodes CASSLYSTGLNTEAFF.

This clone has just a few counts. The chain joins TRBV6-6 to TRBJ2-1; D is uncertain. V dropped 4 bases and J dropped 8 bases, with 12 bases sitting between them. The CDR3 length is 13 residues. In germline, CDR1 is MNHNY, CDR2 SVGAGI (reference sequence). CDR3 sequence (DNA): TGTGCCAGCAGTTCTCTGGGTGAGGATGAGCAGTTCTTC. This gives the protein CASSSLGEDEQFF.

CDR3 sequence reads: CASSLDLSRGDLNTEAFF. CDR3 in DNA: TGTGCCAGCAGCTTAGATTTATCCAGGGGCGATCTAAACACTGAAGCTTTCTTT. V and J are TRBV11-2 and TRBJ1-1; perhaps TRBD1 as D (6 bases). This CDR3 is built from 18 residues. Trimming pared 0 bases from V and 2 bases from J, leaving 19 bases between. Per germline, CDR1 SGHAT and CDR2 FQNNGV.

The rearrangement links TRBV30 to TRBJ1-2; possibly TRBD1 for D (5 bases). In germline, CDR1 is GTSNPN, CDR2 SVGIG (reference sequence). Between the trimmed V and J ends, which lost 1 base and 4 bases, there was a span of 7 bases. The CDR3 totals 12 residues. The CDR3 sequence: CAWSEGAYGYTF. CDR3 nucleotides: TGTGCCTGGAGTGAAGGGGCCTATGGCTACACCTTC.

In its sample, this clone was seen a few times. The CDR3 here is CASSSVISGANVLTF. DNA of the CDR3: TGTGCCAGCAGCTCGGTTATCTCTGGGGCCAACGTCCTGACTTTC. This rearrangement joins TRBV7-3 to TRBJ2-6, with unresolved D. The germline V gene has CDR1 SGHTA and CDR2 FQGTGA. The CDR3 sequence is 15 residues long. Trimming cost V 4 bases and J 0 bases, with 7 bases left between them. Variable domain in full (rest from reference TRBV7-3 and TRBJ2-6): GAGVSQTPSNKVTEKGKYVELRCDPISGHTALYWYRQSLGQGPEFLIYFQGTGAADDSGLPNDRFFAVRPEGSVSTLKIQRTERGDSAVYLCASSSVISGANVLTFGAGSRLTVL.

The V and J genes are TRBV6-5 and TRBJ1-2; D gene ambiguous. Germline CDR1 MNHEY, CDR2 SVGAGI. Trimming removed 2 bases at V and 4 bases at J, with 8 bases between. CDR3 length: 13 amino acids. CDR3 amino acids: CASSYGRTYGYTF. CDR3 DNA sequence: TGTGCCAGCAGTTACGGGAGAACCTATGGCTACACCTTC.

The rearrangement links TRBV5-1 to TRBJ2-7; 7 bases align to TRBD1. The CDR3 spans 13 residues. With V trimmed by 7 bases and J by 2 bases, 6 bases remained unmatched. Germline lookup yields CDR1 SGHRS and CDR2 YFSETQ. CDR3 in DNA: TGCGCCAGCGCCGGGACAGAAGCCTACGAGCAGTACTTC. Its translation is CASAGTEAYEQYF.